The clone carrying this TCR beta chain was picked up many times. Germline V gene data show CDR1 as LGHDT and CDR2 as YNNKEL (reference sequence). V was shortened by 6 bases and J by 1 base, with 6 bases between the two germline ends. CDR3 size: 12 residues. In the library, individual cDNA molecules carried attached unique molecular identifiers. TCRdb independently ran MiXCR on the 5' RACE reads; one entry per CDR3 protein. The sample lists 55,000 to 75,000 distinct CDR3 sequences; around 12% were seen once. The entry originates in a study of early T cells in non-severe SARS-CoV-2 infection. The receptor was isolated from an adult who was a healthcare worker with PCR-confirmed SARS-CoV-2 infection or an uninfected control (not recorded which). The chain uses TRBV3-1 and TRBJ1-1, with D uncertain. Sequenced sample: whole blood. In DNA, the CDR3 is TGTGCCAGCAGGGACCCGAACACTGAAGCTTTCTTT. It yields the protein CASRDPNTEAFF.